Only one count was recorded for the clone carrying this T cell receptor beta chain. The source of the sample is a study of blood T cell repertoires in COVID-19. Across the study: Italy, Spain and the United States were the sources of the convalescent and acute COVID-19 samples. PBMCs, B-cell-depleted T cells, or T cells were the source of the cDNA or gDNA that made up the material.

Original processing methods: For nucleated cells, counts were estimated from reference gene primer amplification. Clones were sequenced by immunoSEQ multiplex PCR, and TCRdb holds only the in-frame ones, with some missing. Clone size and V and J calls were adopted from that table, with D and trimming inferred from the DNA. This table has under 140,000 clones, 65% to 90% appearing once. V shed 8 bases, J shed 3 bases, and the junction held 7 bases outside the gene matches. The CDR3 extends over 14 amino acids. Germline V gene sequence: CDR1 SGDLS, CDR2 YYNGEE. This sequence originates from a woman aged 55-70 years with acute or convalescent COVID-19. The source material was peripheral blood. The J gene is TRBJ2-2, the V gene TRBV9, with 7 bases lining up with TRBD1. The CDR3 DNA sequence: TGTGCCAGTAGACCCGGGACAGACACCGGGGAGCTGTTTTTT. This gives the protein CASRPGTDTGELFF.